Below, 17 T cell receptor beta chains from the same sample are listed, as sequenced in a study of blood T cell repertoires in COVID-19. Libraries were prepared by immunoSEQ multiplex PCR; TCRdb keeps only in-frame clonotypes and omits some of them. The data show over 200,000 clones, about 80% seen once. The sequenced sample consisted of peripheral blood. The receptors stem from an elderly woman with COVID-19, enrolled during active disease.

V is TRBV28 and J is TRBJ2-1, with 7 bases matching TRBD1. The CDR3 contains 15 residues. Looked up from germline, CDR1 is MDHEN and CDR2 is SYDVKM. J lost 1 base, V lost 10 bases, and 10 bases had no gene match. CDR3 region: CANSKGASSYNEQFF. The DNA of the CDR3 is TGTGCCAACTCTAAGGGGGCTAGTTCCTACAATGAGCAGTTCTTC. The whole variable domain, filled in from reference TRBV28 and TRBJ2-1, reads DVKVTQSSRYLVKRTGEKVFLECVQDMDHENMFWYRQDPGLGLRLIYFSYDVKMKEKGDIPEGYSVSREKKERFSLILESASTNQTSMYLCANSKGASSYNEQFFGPGTRLTVL.

This clone was found a few times. CDR3 residues: CASSQEGQTAFF. For the CDR3, the DNA is TGTGCCAGCAGCCAGGAAGGACAGACGGCTTTCTTT. The chain is built from TRBV3-1 (or the pseudogene TRBV3-2) and TRBJ1-1, with a possible D match to TRBD1 (6 bases). The CDR3 has 12 residues. V lost 3 bases and J 11 bases, leaving 13 bases between the germline ends. CDR1 and CDR2 (germline): LGHDT, YNNKEL (reference sequence).

This chain connects TRBV9 to TRBJ2-5, with a possible D match to TRBD2 (5 bases). Trimming cost V 4 bases and J 2 bases, with 18 bases left between them. The CDR3 consists of 16 residues. The germline V gene has CDR1 SGDLS and CDR2 YYNGEE. The CDR3 loop reads CASSPGGGLIQETQYF. Written as DNA, the CDR3 is TGTGCCAGCAGCCCGGGTGGCGGGCTCATTCAAGAGACCCAGTACTTC.

The rearrangement links TRBV19 to TRBJ2-7, with TRBD2 matching over 10 bases. The CDR3 spans 14 residues. The V gene end was trimmed by 5 bases and the J gene end by 2 bases; junction bases not matched to a gene: 3. Germline assignment: CDR1 LNHDA and CDR2 SQIVND (reference sequence). DNA of the CDR3: TGTGCCAGTAGTTTAGCGGGAGGAACCTACGAGCAGTACTTC. Amino acid sequence: CASSLAGGTYEQYF. The full variable domain, its missing parts supplied by reference TRBV19 and TRBJ2-7, is DGGITQSPKYLFRKEGQNVTLSCEQNLNHDAMYWYRQDPGQGLRLIYYSQIVNDFQKGDIAEGYSVSREKKESFPLTVTSAQKNPTAFYLCASSLAGGTYEQYFGPGTRLTVT.

The rearrangement joins TRBV5-6 to TRBJ1-6; 7 bases fit TRBD1. Germline loops: CDR1 SGHDT, CDR2 YYEEEE. CDR3 size: 14 residues. V dropped 0 bases and J dropped 9; count of bases not matched to a gene: 3. CDR3 sequence: CASSLVQGGSPLHF. The CDR3 DNA sequence: TGTGCCAGCAGCTTGGTTCAGGGGGGTTCACCCCTCCACTTT.

The table lists this clone with a count of one. The rearrangement uses TRBV9 and TRBJ2-2; D is undetermined. Germline-derived CDR1 and CDR2 are SGDLS and YYNGEE. V lost 0 bases and J 4 bases, leaving 10 bases between the germline ends. The CDR3 loop spans 15 amino acids. The CDR3 loop reads CASSVGEAITGELFF. Here the CDR3 DNA reads TGTGCCAGCAGCGTAGGAGAGGCCATCACCGGGGAGCTGTTTTTT. The whole variable domain, filled in from reference TRBV9 and TRBJ2-2, reads DSGVTQTPKHLITATGQRVTLRCSPRSGDLSVYWYQQSLDQGLQFLIQYYNGEERAKGNILERFSAQQFPDLHSELNLSSLELGDSALYFCASSVGEAITGELFFGEGSRLTVL.

The chain links TRBV18 to TRBJ2-3; 9 nucleotides agree with TRBD2. CDR1 and CDR2 from the germline V gene are KGHSH and LQKENI. Losses at the gene ends were 4 bases for V and 2 bases for J; bases not matched to a gene: 19. This CDR3 contains 20 residues. CDR3 sequence: CASSRLNPGMSGGSTDTQYF. CDR3 sequence (DNA): TGTGCCAGCTCACGGCTGAACCCTGGTATGAGCGGGGGGTCCACAGATACGCAGTATTTT.

The chain has TRBV7-8 and TRBJ1-5; D gene unclear. The ends were cut back, 3 bases at V and 0 bases at J, with 15 bases in the middle. The germline V gene has CDR1 SGHVS and CDR2 FQNEAQ. This CDR3 contains 17 residues. CDR3 sequence: CASSLTTAFYSNQPQHF. Here the CDR3 DNA reads TGTGCCAGCAGCTTGACAACAGCTTTTTATAGCAATCAGCCCCAGCATTTT.

The rearrangement joins TRBV9 to TRBJ2-1, with 8 bases fitting TRBD2. The germline V gene encodes CDR1 SGDLS and CDR2 YYNGEE. The junction had 7 bases not matched to a gene; V was cut back by 0 bases and J by 14 bases. CDR3 size: 13 residues. CDR3 loop: CASSVEAGGREFF. DNA for the CDR3: TGTGCCAGCAGCGTAGAGGCGGGGGGCCGAGAGTTCTTC.

V and J are TRBV9 and TRBJ2-3, with TRBD2 identical over 10 bases. The CDR3 is 14 amino acids. Unmatched junction bases numbered 1, after V lost 1 base and J lost 5 bases. Looked up from germline, CDR1 is SGDLS and CDR2 is YYNGEE. The CDR3 spells CASSVLAGVDTQYF. The CDR3 bases are TGTGCCAGCAGCGTACTAGCGGGAGTAGATACGCAGTATTTT. The variable domain in full, with the rest retrieved from reference TRBV9 and TRBJ2-3, is DSGVTQTPKHLITATGQRVTLRCSPRSGDLSVYWYQQSLDQGLQFLIQYYNGEERAKGNILERFSAQQFPDLHSELNLSSLELGDSALYFCASSVLAGVDTQYFGPGTRLTVL.

This chain connects TRBV5-1 to TRBJ1-3; no clear D gene. Germline values: CDR1 SGHRS, CDR2 YFSETQ. V was trimmed by 0 bases and J by 0 bases, leaving 13 bases between them. The CDR3 runs to 17 residues. The DNA of the CDR3 is TGCGCCAGCAGCTTGGGAACGAGCCGAGCCTCTGGAAACACCATATATTTT. Translating it yields CASSLGTSRASGNTIYF.

The chain links TRBV7-8 to TRBJ2-3; no clear D. The CDR3 covers 15 residues. CDR1 is SGHVS and CDR2 is FQNEAQ in the germline V gene. Trimming stripped 1 base from V and 0 bases from J, with 8 bases between. As DNA, the CDR3 is TGTGCCAGCAGCTTAGACCCGGTCAGCACAGATACGCAGTATTTT. The encoded protein is CASSLDPVSTDTQYF.

The rearrangement uses TRBV6-2 or TRBV6-3 and TRBJ2-3, with D perhaps matching TRBD1 (5 bases). V shed 4 bases and J shed 6 bases, with 11 bases lying between them. There are 13 residues in the CDR3. The germline gives CDR1 MNHEY, CDR2 SVGEGT. CDR3 DNA sequence: TGTGCCAGCAGTTTGCGAAGGGGTGATACGCAGTATTTT. This translates into CASSLRRGDTQYF.

The V and J genes are TRBV4-1 and TRBJ1-6, with D possibly TRBD1 on 5 matching bases. Trimming took 0 bases from V and 6 from J, leaving 12 bases between them. The CDR3 runs 16 residues. Germline-derived CDR1 and CDR2 are MGHRA and YSYEKL. The CDR3 protein is CASSQDGGLGNSPLHF. The CDR3 region has the DNA TGCGCCAGCAGCCAAGATGGGGGGTTAGGTAATTCACCCCTCCACTTT.

The chain has TRBV6-5 and TRBJ2-7, with TRBD1 matching 7 bases. Germline values: CDR1 MNHEY, CDR2 SVGAGI. The J segment lost 3 bases and the V segment lost 0 bases, leaving 8 bases of the junction unmatched. The CDR3 has 16 residues. CDR3 sequence reads: CASSYSKQGSFYEQYF. The CDR3 region has the DNA TGTGCCAGCAGTTACTCGAAACAGGGGTCATTCTACGAGCAGTACTTC.

The V call is TRBV4-2, the J call TRBJ2-1, with 12 bases identical to TRBD2. Trimming cost V 1 base and J 8 bases; bases outside gene matches: 3. The germline gives CDR1 LGHNA, CDR2 YNFKEQ. CDR3 length: 15 residues. The CDR3 nucleotides are TGTGCCAGCAGCCAAGCTAGCGGGGGGGCCTATGAGCAGTTCTTC. The encoded protein is CASSQASGGAYEQFF.

The V call is TRBV5-1, the J call TRBJ2-7, with 7 bases lining up with TRBD1. The junction had 7 bases not matched to a gene; V was cut back by 4 bases and J by 6 bases. This CDR3 has 13 residues. Germline CDR1 SGHRS, CDR2 YFSETQ. The DNA of the CDR3 is TGCGCCAGCAGCCCGCGACAGGGATCCGAGCAGTACTTC. Translating it yields CASSPRQGSEQYF.